One and the same sample provided the 20 T cell receptor beta chains below, sequenced in a study of Tregs in tolerant kidney transplant recipients. Clones were sequenced by immunoSEQ multiplex PCR, and TCRdb holds only the in-frame ones, with some missing. This sample's table reports some 30,000 clones. The nonmyeloablative bone marrow transplants came from related graft donors, with transient mixed chimerism. The sequenced sample was CD4+ T cells from blood (PBMCs), obtained 24 months after the transplant. The receptors come from a human patient who received a combined kidney and bone marrow transplant. Some T cells may be transferred from the graft donor.

On this clone itself: Read data end 3 residues before the CDR3 end; the end is taken from the germline J gene. This chain uses TRBV19 with TRBJ2-7; D is possibly TRBD2 (5 bases). The CDR3 contains 15 residues. V was pared by 6 bases and J by 0 bases, with 15 bases between. CDR1 and CDR2 from the germline V gene are LNHDA and SQIVND (reference sequence). CDR3: CASRMGGLLSYEQYF. CDR3 DNA (partial): TGTGCCAGTAGGATGGGTGGACTCCTCTCCTACGAG.

Comment on this clone: The CDR3 end is not reached by the read, which stops 3 residues before it; the germline J gene fills it in. The chain joins TRBV6-1 to TRBJ1-6, with D possibly being TRBD1 (6 bases). The germline V and J ends were trimmed by 4 bases and 1 base, with 8 bases remaining between them. Germline V CDR1 and CDR2: MNHNS, SASEGT. The CDR3 loop spans 15 amino acids. CDR3 DNA, as far as it was read: TGTGCCAGCAGTGGCCAGGGGTCCTATAATTCACCC. Its translation is CASSGQGSYNSP. The entire CDR3 sequence reads CASSGQGSYNSPLHF.

Points on this clone: The missing CDR3 end, 3 residues past where the read stops, is filled in from the germline J gene. The J gene is TRBJ2-1, the V gene TRBV7-3; 10 bases are a match to TRBD2. This CDR3 is built from 15 residues. V shed 3 bases and J 6 bases; nucleotides not matched to a gene: 5. Germline values: CDR1 SGHTA, CDR2 FQGTGA. The covered CDR3 bases are TGTGCCAGCAGCTTCGCTAGCGGGAGAATCAATGAG. Translating it yields CASSFASGRINE. The whole CDR3 protein reads CASSFASGRINEQFF.

A word on this clone: The read terminates 3 residues ahead of where the CDR3 ends, so the germline J gene completes it. The V call is TRBV30, the J call TRBJ1-2; 7 bases map to TRBD1. CDR1 is GTSNPN and CDR2 is SVGIG in the germline V gene (reference sequence). The CDR3 covers 13 residues. The junction had 7 bases not matched to a gene; V was cut back by 5 bases and J by 4 bases. CDR3 in amino acids: CAWQPGTVYGYTF. The sequenced CDR3 bases are TGTGCCTGGCAACCAGGGACAGTCTATGGC.

CDR3 DNA, as far as it was read: TGCGCCAGCAGCTTGTTGGCAGGGGGCGTTGATCAGCCC. Amino acid sequence: CASSLLAGGVDQP. The whole CDR3 is CASSLLAGGVDQPQHF. The V call is TRBV5-1, the J call TRBJ1-5, with 8 bases matching TRBD1. The read stops 3 residues short of the end of the CDR3; the missing end is completed from the germline J gene. Trimming took 1 base from V and 5 from J; bases not matched to a gene: 8. Germline V gene data show CDR1 as SGHRS and CDR2 as YFSETQ. CDR3 length: 16 residues.

The CDR3 DNA, read in part, is TGTGCCAGCTCACTAACCGGGACTAGCACAGATACG. Residues: CASSLTGTSTDT. The full CDR3 sequence reads CASSLTGTSTDTQYF. The chain combines TRBV18 with TRBJ2-3; tentatively, D is TRBD2 (6 bases). Sequencing ends 3 residues short of the CDR3 end; the germline J gene provides the rest. CDR3 size: 15 residues. V lost 4 bases and J 0 bases, leaving 11 bases between the germline ends. From germline, CDR1 is KGHSH and CDR2 LQKENI.

Worth noting for this clone: The read terminates 3 residues before the CDR3 end, so the remaining end is supplied by the germline J gene. This chain uses TRBV18 with TRBJ2-2, with a tentative D call TRBD1 (6 bases). Per germline, CDR1 KGHSH and CDR2 LQKENI. The CDR3 is 15 amino acids. Trimming stripped 3 bases from V and 0 bases from J, with 8 bases between. Incomplete CDR3 DNA: TGTGCCAGCTCACCGGGACAAGCGAACACCGGGGAG. It yields the protein CASSPGQANTGE. The whole CDR3 protein reads CASSPGQANTGELFF.

Worth noting for this clone: The read finishes 3 residues shy of the CDR3 end, and the germline J gene is used to complete it. The chain recombines TRBV7-2 with TRBJ2-2; a weak D match, TRBD2 (5 bases). This CDR3 has 15 residues. CDR1 and CDR2 (germline): SGHTA, FQGNSA. Deletions cut 5 bases from V and 8 bases from J, with 18 bases between. Incomplete CDR3 DNA: TGTGCCAGCAGCCGACCGCCCCTCGCGGGTGGGGAG. It encodes CASSRPPLAGGE. The CDR3 reads in full as CASSRPPLAGGELFF.

Comment on this clone: Read coverage stops 3 residues before the CDR3 terminus; the germline J gene supplies the remainder. This chain connects TRBV19 to TRBJ2-5; 13 bases agree with TRBD2. This CDR3 spans 15 amino acids. With V trimmed by 9 bases and J by 4 bases, 8 bases remained unmatched. Germline V gene data show CDR1 as LNHDA and CDR2 as SQIVND (reference sequence). CDR3 bases read: TGTGCCAGCACCTTCCGGACTAGCGGGAGAGAGACC. It translates to CASTFRTSGRET. The complete CDR3 protein is CASTFRTSGRETQYF. Full variable domain (missing parts from reference TRBV19 and TRBJ2-5): DGGITQSPKYLFRKEGQNVTLSCEQNLNHDAMYWYRQDPGQGLRLIYYSQIVNDFQKGDIAEGYSVSREKKESFPLTVTSAQKNPTAFYLCASTFRTSGRETQYFGPGTRLLVL.

Turning to this clone: The read finishes 3 residues shy of the CDR3 end, and the germline J gene is used to complete it. The chain recombines TRBV28 with TRBJ2-5; D is ambiguous. Trimming pared 7 bases from V and 4 bases from J, leaving 7 bases between. There are 11 residues in the CDR3. CDR1 and CDR2 from the germline V gene are MDHEN and SYDVKM. This chain's CDR3 is CASTSRETQYF. The covered CDR3 bases are TGTGCCAGCACCTCCAGAGAGACC.

CDR3 DNA, as far as it was read: TGTGCCAGCAGTGAAGCGGGGGCCACAGATACG. Its translation: CASSEAGATDT. The entire CDR3 sequence reads CASSEAGATDTQYF. V usage is TRBV6-1 and J usage is TRBJ2-3, with TRBD1 as a possible D gene (6 bases). The read ends 3 residues shy of where the CDR3 ends; the end is completed using the germline J gene. V was trimmed by 0 bases and J by 2 bases, leaving 6 bases between them. Germline-derived CDR1 and CDR2 are MNHNS and SASEGT. The CDR3 is made up of 14 amino acids.

The CDR3 protein is CSAVKQETQYF. The covered CDR3 bases are TGCAGTGCTGTCAAACAAGAGACC. The chain combines TRBV20-1 with TRBJ2-5; D is unresolved. The CDR3 goes on 3 residues after the read ends, and that part is filled in from the germline J gene. This CDR3 is built from 11 residues. Germline-derived CDR1 and CDR2 are DFQATT and SNEGSKA (reference sequence). V gave up 5 bases and J gave up 2 bases, with 6 bases separating them.

Concerning this clone: The CDR3 goes on 3 residues after the read ends, and that part is filled in from the germline J gene. The chain is built from TRBV5-6 and TRBJ1-1; TRBD1 agrees at 7 bases. V shed 4 bases, J shed 5 bases, and the junction held 11 bases outside the gene matches. Germline V gene sequence: CDR1 SGHDT, CDR2 YYEEEE. The CDR3 loop spans 15 amino acids. The CDR3 DNA, read in part, is TGTGCCAGCAGCAAGTTGCATACAGGGGAAACTGAA. Protein sequence: CASSKLHTGETE. The whole CDR3 region reads CASSKLHTGETEAFF.

A word on this clone: The read ends 3 residues early relative to the CDR3; the germline J gene fills the gap. V is TRBV12-3 or TRBV12-4 and J is TRBJ2-1; maybe TRBD2 (6 bases). CDR3 length: 15 residues. V was shortened by 6 bases and J by 9 bases, with 21 bases between the two germline ends. The CDR3 sequence is CASSTCSGGECEQFF. The CDR3 bases that were read are TGTGCCAGCAGCACTTGTAGCGGAGGGGAGTGTGAG.

Details on this clone: The observed sequence ends 3 residues before the CDR3 terminus, with the missing tail filled in from the germline J gene. The rearrangement uses TRBV2 and TRBJ2-2; 7 bases align to TRBD2. CDR3 length: 14 residues. The junction had 9 bases not matched to a gene; V was cut back by 8 bases and J by 6 bases. Germline lookup yields CDR1 SNHLY and CDR2 FYNNEI. CDR3 bases read: TGTGCCAGCGGGCGGGGGATGGGGGCCGGGGAG. This codes for CASGRGMGAGE. In full, the CDR3 is CASGRGMGAGELFF.

The part of the CDR3 DNA that was read is TGTGCCAGTGTTGACACCTACGAG. This gives the protein CASVDTYE. In full, the CDR3 is CASVDTYEQYF. The genes are TRBV28 and TRBJ2-7; D is unresolved. The observed sequence ends 3 residues before the CDR3 terminus, with the missing tail filled in from the germline J gene. This CDR3 is built from 11 residues. With 9 bases removed from V and 2 bases from J, the gap between germline ends came to 8 bases. Germline CDR1 MDHEN, CDR2 SYDVKM.

Worth noting for this clone: The DNA ends 3 residues before the CDR3 does, and the rest of the CDR3 is filled in from the germline J gene. This chain links TRBV10-3 with TRBJ1-5, with no clear D. Germline CDR1 and CDR2: ENHRY and SYGVKD. V was shortened by 0 bases and J by 0 bases, with 15 bases between the two germline ends. The CDR3 is made up of 18 amino acids. The CDR3 bases that were read are TGTGCCATCAGTGAGTCGACTCAGTCCGGCAGTAGCAATCAGCCC. Translated: CAISESTQSGSSNQP. In full, the CDR3 is CAISESTQSGSSNQPQHF.

Points on this clone: The CDR3 is cut off 3 residues early in the read; its end comes from the germline J gene. V gene TRBV20-1 combines with J gene TRBJ2-1, with 9 bases lining up with TRBD2. The length of the CDR3 is 15 residues. Germline V lookup: CDR1 DFQATT, CDR2 SNEGSKA (reference sequence). V was clipped by 1 base and J by 7 bases; unmatched bases: 8. CDR3 DNA (partial): TGCAGTGCTAGAGTTAGCGGGAGTTATTGGAATGAG. Translating gives CSARVSGSYWNE. The whole CDR3 region reads CSARVSGSYWNEQFF.

Note on this clone: The read comes to an end 3 residues before the CDR3 does, leaving the germline J gene to fill in the end. This chain uses TRBV18 with TRBJ2-3, with 9 bases matching TRBD2. J was trimmed by 0 bases and V by 3 bases; bases with no gene match: 7. Germline loops: CDR1 KGHSH, CDR2 LQKENI. The CDR3 contains 17 residues. The CDR3: CASSPSTSGTSTDTQYF. CDR3 DNA (partial): TGTGCCAGCTCACCCTCGACTAGCGGAACTAGCACAGATACG. Looking up the rest from reference TRBV18 and TRBJ2-3 gives the full variable domain: NAGVMQNPRHLVRRRGQEARLRCSPMKGHSHVYWYRQLPEEGLKFMVYLQKENIIDESGMPKERFSAEFPKEGPSILRIQQVVRGDSAAYFCASSPSTSGTSTDTQYFGPGTRLTVL.

As to this clone: The CDR3 end lies 3 residues beyond the end of the read and is filled in from the germline J gene. This chain links TRBV19 with TRBJ2-7; 8 positions match TRBD1. CDR3 length: 17 residues. Germline V lookup: CDR1 LNHDA, CDR2 SQIVND (reference sequence). Unmatched junction bases numbered 14, after V lost 4 bases and J lost 3 bases. CDR3 loop: CASSTPGPGGKGYEQYF. Incomplete CDR3 DNA: TGTGCCAGTAGTACACCGGGACCAGGGGGCAAGGGCTACGAG.